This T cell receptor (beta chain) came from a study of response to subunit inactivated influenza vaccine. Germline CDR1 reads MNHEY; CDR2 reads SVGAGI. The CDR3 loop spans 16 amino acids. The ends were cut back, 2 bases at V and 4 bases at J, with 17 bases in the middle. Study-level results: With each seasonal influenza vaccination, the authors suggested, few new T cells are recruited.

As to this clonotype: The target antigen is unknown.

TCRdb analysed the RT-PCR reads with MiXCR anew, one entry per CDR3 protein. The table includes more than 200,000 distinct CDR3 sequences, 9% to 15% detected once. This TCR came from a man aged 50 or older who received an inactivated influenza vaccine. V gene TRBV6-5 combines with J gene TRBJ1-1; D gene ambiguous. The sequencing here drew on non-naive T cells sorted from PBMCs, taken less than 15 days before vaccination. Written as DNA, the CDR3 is TGTGCCAGCAGTTACACCATCCCCTCGGCGGGCACTGAAGCTTTCTTT. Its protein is CASSYTIPSAGTEAFF.